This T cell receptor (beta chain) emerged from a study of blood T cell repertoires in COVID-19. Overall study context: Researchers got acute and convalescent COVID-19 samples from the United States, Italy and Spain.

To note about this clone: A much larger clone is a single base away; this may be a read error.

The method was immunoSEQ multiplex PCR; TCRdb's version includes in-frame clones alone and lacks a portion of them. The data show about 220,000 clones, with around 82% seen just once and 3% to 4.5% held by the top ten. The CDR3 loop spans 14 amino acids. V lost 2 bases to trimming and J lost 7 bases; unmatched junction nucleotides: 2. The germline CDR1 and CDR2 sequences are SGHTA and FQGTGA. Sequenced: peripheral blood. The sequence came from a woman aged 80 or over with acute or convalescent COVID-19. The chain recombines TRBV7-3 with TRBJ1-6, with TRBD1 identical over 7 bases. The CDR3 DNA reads TGTGCCAGCAGCTTAGACAGGGTAAATTCACCCCTCCACTTT. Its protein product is CASSLDRVNSPLHF.